These T cell receptor beta chains were read from a single sample in a study of shared clonotypes between healthy human individuals. This table comes from immunoSEQ multiplex PCR, and its TCRdb copy is limited to in-frame clones, with some not included. The table lists about 1.1 million clones, 77% of them singletons. The specimen was memory CD4+ T cells from PBMCs. These receptors came from a man between 18 and 35 years old in good health. Some clones in this sample may be carry-over from other donors' samples. Both conserved end residues are part of each CDR3. D genes are given only for firm matches. Where a row states a size, it is once, few, many or the class of an expanded clone; other rows omit it.

clone size	V gene	D gene	J gene	CDR3 protein
NA	TRBV7-3	TRBD1	TRBJ2-2	CASSPTWDPTGRVNTGELFF
NA	TRBV2	TRBD2	TRBJ2-7	CAPLGGSYEQYF
NA	TRBV10-1	NA	TRBJ2-1	CASSERGTDGNEQFF
NA	TRBV15	NA	TRBJ2-7	CATGSGQGGYEQYF
NA	TRBV6-5	NA	TRBJ1-2	CASSSSGPAPPYGYTF
once	TRBV5-4	TRBD2	TRBJ2-1	CASSLTELAGASNEQFF
NA	TRBV11-2	NA	TRBJ2-1	CASSLRRETYNEQFF
NA	TRBV18	NA	TRBJ2-5	CASSPREETQYF
once	TRBV13	NA	TRBJ2-1	CASSLRGGMRLGSSYNEQFF
NA	TRBV11-1	TRBD2	TRBJ2-5	CASSPTSGRGETQYF
NA	TRBV5-3	TRBD2	TRBJ2-1	CARSLAKGLVVFNEQFF
NA	TRBV19	NA	TRBJ1-1	CASSPRDGDRPATEAFF
NA	TRBV10-3	NA	TRBJ2-3	CAIKNQGLTDTQYF
NA	TRBV7-2	NA	TRBJ2-3	CASSLLRDTQYF
NA	TRBV29-1	TRBD2	TRBJ2-2	CSVAGGSGRGGELFF
NA	TRBV28	NA	TRBJ1-1	CASSLFTTLSYTEAFF
NA	TRBV19	TRBD1	TRBJ2-1	CASSDRGHYNEQFF
NA	TRBV28	NA	TRBJ2-1	CASRGSSNSVNEQFF
once	TRBV28	NA	TRBJ2-3	CASSTVVNTDTQYF
NA	TRBV6-1	NA	TRBJ2-7	CASSEYRAGEQYF
NA	TRBV27	NA	TRBJ2-7	CASSLEHSRVPSYEQYF
NA	TRBV10-3	NA	TRBJ2-7	CAISESSPYEQYF
NA	TRBV28	NA	TRBJ2-3	CASSLSGASTDTQYF
NA	TRBV4-1	NA	TRBJ1-4	CASSRGGGRGEKLFF
few	TRBV7-2	NA	TRBJ1-1	CASSLFPGWPEAFF
NA	TRBV5-1	NA	TRBJ1-1	CASSHGVLNTEAFF
NA	TRBV19	NA	TRBJ1-1	CASTQRRNTEAFF
NA	TRBV14	TRBD1	TRBJ2-1	CASSQDFRTGINEQFF
NA	TRBV4-2	NA	TRBJ1-2	CASSQDLRTYYGYTF
NA	TRBV7-3	NA	TRBJ2-2	CASSAHYGELFF
NA	TRBV18	NA	TRBJ1-4	CASSPFGTLNEKLFF
NA	TRBV28	NA	TRBJ2-1	CASGLQSAYNEQFF
NA	TRBV7-2	NA	TRBJ2-1	CASSPRPGYEQFF
few	TRBV18	TRBD2	TRBJ2-1	CASSPASGSKNEQFF
NA	TRBV10-3	TRBD1	TRBJ1-5	CATGQGNQPQHF
NA	TRBV5-1	NA	TRBJ2-7	CASSFTQGRYEQYF
NA	TRBV5-1	NA	TRBJ1-6	CASREPNSPLHF
NA	TRBV18	TRBD2	TRBJ2-7	CASSQTSNPYEQYF
NA	TRBV11-2	NA	TRBJ2-7	CASSLDRPRTYEQYF
NA	TRBV19	NA	TRBJ1-1	CASSPGPLGAEAFF
NA	TRBV28	TRBD2	TRBJ2-2	CASSLMGLAGPDTGELFF
NA	TRBV5-1	NA	TRBJ2-2	CASSRVGGPVELFF
NA	TRBV10-3	NA	TRBJ1-2	CAISDSYGPSTNNYGYTF
NA	TRBV27	TRBD1	TRBJ1-1	CASSLNTGANTEAFF
few	TRBV19	NA	TRBJ2-2	CASSIKHGQEGRTGELFF
NA	TRBV2	TRBD1	TRBJ1-1	CASSADRGSGTEAFF
NA	TRBV4-2	NA	TRBJ1-2	CASSPHGNYGYTF
NA	TRBV5-4	TRBD2	TRBJ2-1	CASSPTTTSGFYNEQFF
once	TRBV11-2	NA	TRBJ1-5	CASSLDRNSNQPQHF
NA	TRBV25-1	TRBD2	TRBJ2-3	CASSEFSASGVGTDTQYF
NA	TRBV10-3	NA	TRBJ1-3	CAISETEKHLGNTIYF
NA	TRBV7-9	NA	TRBJ1-2	CASSLASTAAYGYTF
NA	TRBV7-9	NA	TRBJ1-1	CASSLARGNRNTEAFF
many	TRBV6-5	NA	TRBJ1-1	CASGHRGTEAFF
once	TRBV7-9	NA	TRBJ1-4	CASSPLGETNEKLFF
NA	TRBV2	NA	TRBJ1-1	CASRLLGIAMNTEAFF